This T cell receptor (beta chain) was identified during a study of blood T cells in healthy people across ages. This clonotype was picked up one time. With a J-beta primer mix and a sample-barcoded 5' primer, a second PCR ran 7 to 11 cycles. TCRdb called the 5' RACE reads again in MiXCR, with one record for every CDR3 protein. The data hold around 1.5 million distinct CDR3 sequences, with 59% observed a single time. The CDR3 is 13 amino acids. Germline V gene data show CDR1 as SQVTM and CDR2 as ANQGSEA. V lost 1 base and J lost 3, with 10 bases in between. This sequence joins TRBV29-1 and TRBJ2-7; tentative D call: TRBD2 (7 bases). The sequenced material came from blood. This clonotype originated in a man in his late teens or twenties in good health. CDR3 in amino acids: CSVEVGGGYEQYF. DNA for the CDR3: TGCAGCGTTGAAGTGGGAGGGGGCTACGAGCAGTACTTC.